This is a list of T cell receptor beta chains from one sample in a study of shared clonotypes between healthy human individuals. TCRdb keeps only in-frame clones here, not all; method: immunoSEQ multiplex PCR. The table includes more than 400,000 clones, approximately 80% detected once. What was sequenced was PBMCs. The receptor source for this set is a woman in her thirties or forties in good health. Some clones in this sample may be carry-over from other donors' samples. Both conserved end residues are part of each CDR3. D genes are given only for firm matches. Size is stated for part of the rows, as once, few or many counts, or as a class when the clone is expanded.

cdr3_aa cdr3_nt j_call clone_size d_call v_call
CAWSNSEGPYSNQPQHF TGTGCCTGGAGTAACAGCGAGGGGCCGTATAGCAATCAGCCCCAGCATTTT TRBJ1-5 few - TRBV30
CASSRGGQLVYGYTF TGTGCCAGCAGCCGAGGGGGACAGCTGGTCTATGGCTACACCTTC TRBJ1-2 - TRBD1 TRBV6-5
CASGGSPWTGELFF TGCGCCAGCGGCGGGAGCCCGTGGACCGGGGAGCTGTTTTTT TRBJ2-2 once TRBD2 TRBV4-3
CASSPTTMNTEAFF TGTGCCAGCTCCCCGACAACTATGAACACTGAAGCTTTCTTT TRBJ1-1 few - TRBV18
CAISDSDRGAQPQHF TGTGCCATCAGTGACTCGGACAGGGGAGCTCAGCCCCAGCATTTT TRBJ1-5 - TRBD1 TRBV10-3
CSVIGGLDYGYTF TGCAGCGTGATAGGGGGGTTGGACTATGGCTACACCTTC TRBJ1-2 - - TRBV29-1
CASSIGTASGELFF TGTGCCAGTAGTATTGGGACTGCGAGTGGGGAGCTGTTTTTT TRBJ2-2 few - TRBV19
CASRGLAGGYEQYF TGTGCCAGCAGGGGCCTAGCGGGGGGGTACGAGCAGTACTTC TRBJ2-7 - TRBD2 TRBV6-6
CASSLVTPPSGRAWGGNEQFF TGTGCCAGCAGCCTCGTAACACCACCTAGCGGGAGGGCCTGGGGAGGGAATGAGCAGTTCTTC TRBJ2-1 - TRBD2 TRBV7-6
CASSLAGRNVGYTF TGCGCCAGCAGCTTGGCCGGTCGGAATGTTGGCTACACCTTC TRBJ1-2 - - TRBV5-1
CASSVQGVSNTGELFF TGTGCCAGCAGCGTACAGGGGGTATCGAACACCGGGGAGCTGTTTTTT TRBJ2-2 - TRBD1 TRBV9
CASSLFSHGTLWAFF TGTGCCAGCAGTCTTTTCAGCCACGGGACATTATGGGCTTTCTTT TRBJ1-1 - - TRBV28
CASSGRSGRFYEQYF TGTGCCAGCAGTGGACGATCCGGGCGGTTCTACGAGCAGTACTTC TRBJ2-7 many - TRBV28
CASSSTRAYGELFF TGTGCCAGCAGTTCCACGCGCGCCTACGGGGAGCTGTTTTTT TRBJ2-2 - - TRBV11-2
CSASPNYGYTF TGCAGTGCTAGTCCAAATTATGGCTACACCTTC TRBJ1-2 - - TRBV20-1
CASSDSQETQYF TGCGCCAGCAGCGACTCGCAAGAGACCCAGTACTTC TRBJ2-5 once - TRBV5-1